This TCR beta chain was obtained from a study of T cell responses to AZD1222 COVID-19 vaccine. Germline V gene sequence: CDR1 SGHDN, CDR2 FVKESK. This CDR3 has 13 amino acids. V was pared by 4 bases and J by 3 bases, with 9 bases between. On this clone: Its antigen is currently unknown.

Broader study findings: The sample set comprised mostly white British donors with more females, and clonal diversity was possibly underestimated. Nearly half of spike-specific TCRs reportedly target unmutated variant regions.

Measured with immunoSEQ multiplex PCR; TCRdb has only the in-frame clones, and not every one. This sample has about 120,000 clones, with roughly nine tenths found just once. The specimen was peripheral blood, collected on day 0 of AZD1222 vaccination. The chain uses TRBV14 and TRBJ1-1; D not resolved. The sequence derives from an adult in good health. CDR3 DNA sequence: TGTGCCAGCAGCCTCACCCGAGACACTGAAGCTTTCTTT. Encoded protein: CASSLTRDTEAFF. The full variable domain, its missing parts supplied by reference TRBV14 and TRBJ1-1, is EAGVTQFPSHSVIEKGQTVTLRCDPISGHDNLYWYRRVMGKEIKFLLHFVKESKQDESGMPNNRFLAERTGGTYSTLKVQPAELEDSGVYFCASSLTRDTEAFFGQGTRLTVV.